This entry features one T cell receptor beta chain sequence. The antigen is undetermined. The germline CDR1 and CDR2 sequences are SGHTA and FQGTGA. CDR3 length: 14 residues. V was trimmed by 1 base and J by 7 bases, leaving 11 bases between them. Produced via immunoSEQ multiplex PCR; TCRdb's table is partial and in-frame only. This sample yields more than 30,000 clones, of which approximately 86% are seen a single time; 3.5% to 5% belongs to the top ten. The data originate from a study of T cells in localized non-small cell lung cancer. Overall study findings and caveats: Because sequencing included only one region (of the tumor), heterogeneity remains possible. T cell clonality was highest in uninvolved adjacent lung, above tumor. Of the top 100 tumor clones, median 57 were in adjacent lung, approximately 28 among its top 100.

This TCR derives from a woman aged 40 to 75 with stage III lung adenocarcinoma. V gene TRBV7-3 combines with J gene TRBJ2-1; a possible D gene is TRBD1 (5 bases). This material consisted of peripheral blood mononuclear cells, taken before any cancer treatment. CDR3 sequence reads: CASSLIQAGNEQFF. The CDR3 DNA reads TGTGCCAGCAGCTTAATCCAGGCAGGGAATGAGCAGTTCTTC.